The 21 T cell receptor beta chains given below trace back to one sample, sequenced in a study of OX40 agonist ivuxolimab in advanced cancers. Profiling relied on immunoSEQ multiplex PCR, and the TCRdb table lists in-frame clones only, not all of them. In the table there are 35,000 to 40,000 clones, 80% to 90% of which are singletons. This specimen consisted of CD4+ or CD8+ T cells sorted from blood, obtained in a trial of the OX40 agonist ivuxolimab. The receptor set was obtained from an adult with an advanced solid tumor such as melanoma, head and neck, liver or kidney cancer.

The chain joins TRBV7-9 to TRBJ2-3; tentative D call: TRBD1 (5 bases). The CDR3 runs to 15 residues. Germline V gene lookup returns CDR1 SEHNR and CDR2 FQNEAQ (reference sequence). V lost 4 bases and J lost 0, with 11 bases in between. The CDR3 DNA sequence: TGTGCCAGCAGCTCCGAGACAGCCAGCACAGATACGCAGTATTTT. Its protein is CASSSETASTDTQYF.

This rearrangement joins TRBV5-1 to TRBJ2-2, with 10 nucleotides matching TRBD1. CDR3 length equals 16 residues. With V trimmed by 2 bases and J by 6 bases, 7 bases remained unmatched. Germline CDR1 and CDR2: SGHRS and YFSETQ. This CDR3 reads CASSFSGTGAPGELFF. For the CDR3, the DNA is TGCGCCAGCAGCTTCTCCGGGACAGGGGCTCCCGGGGAGCTGTTTTTT.

The V and J genes are TRBV9 and TRBJ1-5; D not certain. CDR1 and CDR2 (germline): SGDLS, YYNGEE. The V end lost 4 bases, the J end lost 0 bases, and 2 bases lay between the germline ends. The CDR3 contains 12 residues. The DNA for the CDR3 is TGTGCCAGCAGCAATAGCAATCAGCCCCAGCATTTT. It is translated as CASSNSNQPQHF.

The chain carries TRBV30 and TRBJ2-7; 11 bases are shared with TRBD2. The CDR3 consists of 14 residues. Germline V gene data show CDR1 as GTSNPN and CDR2 as SVGIG (reference sequence). V shed 3 bases, J shed 3 bases, and the junction held 4 bases outside the gene matches. The DNA of the CDR3 is TGTGCCTGGAGCCCGGGACTAGCGGACTACGAGCAGTACTTC. This sequence encodes CAWSPGLADYEQYF.

This chain links TRBV11-2 with TRBJ2-2, with D tentatively TRBD1 (6 bases). Germline loops: CDR1 SGHAT, CDR2 FQNNGV. Trimming removed 2 bases from V and 7 bases from J, with 17 bases in between. CDR3 length equals 16 residues. The CDR3: CASSLLQGRHGGELFF. The CDR3 DNA sequence: TGTGCCAGCAGCTTACTTCAGGGGCGTCATGGCGGGGAGCTGTTTTTT.

This clone showed up just once. This chain joins TRBV4-3 and TRBJ2-3; TRBD1 matches at 8 bases. This CDR3 comprises 17 residues. Germline V gene sequence: CDR1 LGHNA, CDR2 YSLEER. The ends lost 0 bases at V and 0 bases at J; junction bases unmatched: 5. In DNA form, the CDR3 reads TGCGCCAGCAGCCAAGAACCACAGGGGGGTAGCACAGATACGCAGTATTTT. It specifies CASSQEPQGGSTDTQYF.

This chain links TRBV27 with TRBJ2-2, with a tentative D call TRBD2 (5 bases). CDR3 length: 17 residues. Looked up from germline, CDR1 is MNHEY and CDR2 is SMNVEV (reference sequence). V was shortened by 2 bases and J by 4 bases, with 17 bases between the two germline ends. The chain's CDR3 is CASSLKVPGSATGELFF. In DNA form, the CDR3 reads TGTGCCAGCAGTTTAAAGGTGCCGGGGTCGGCCACCGGGGAGCTGTTTTTT.

CDR3 coding DNA: TGTGCCATCAGTGAGTCTCGGGGGGACCTTTACGAGCAGTACTTC. This gives the protein CAISESRGDLYEQYF. The chain combines TRBV10-3 with TRBJ2-7; 7 bases align to TRBD2. V gave up 0 bases and J gave up 4 bases; unmatched junction bases: 6. This CDR3 spans 15 amino acids. Germline loops: CDR1 ENHRY, CDR2 SYGVKD.

The V call is TRBV28, the J call TRBJ1-1; TRBD1 matches at 7 bases. CDR1 and CDR2 from the germline V gene are MDHEN and SYDVKM. The CDR3 runs 11 residues. The trim removed 8 bases at V and 10 bases at J, leaving 7 bases unmatched. DNA for the CDR3: TGTGCCAGCCGGACGACAGGGAGAGCTTTCTTT. It codes for CASRTTGRAFF.

By proportion, this clone is medium-sized. This sequence joins TRBV7-9 and TRBJ2-7; D is perhaps TRBD2 (6 bases). The CDR3 extends over 15 amino acids. Germline CDR1 SEHNR, CDR2 FQNEAQ (reference sequence). V lost 0 bases and J lost 1, with 10 bases in between. In nucleotides, the CDR3 is TGTGCCAGCAGCTTAGCGGGCGGGAAGTCCTACGAGCAGTACTTC. Its translation: CASSLAGGKSYEQYF.

The sample holds a few counts of this clone. The chain joins TRBV6-5 to TRBJ1-5; TRBD1 might be the D (6 bases). The CDR3 is 13 residues long. Germline V lookup: CDR1 MNHEY, CDR2 SVGAGI. V dropped 6 bases and J dropped 4 bases, with 10 bases sitting between them. CDR3 bases: TGTGCCAGCAGGGACAGCCATAATCAGCCCCAGCATTTT. This gives the protein CASRDSHNQPQHF.

As to this clone: The germline gene is not matched at one end of the junction; a read error may be the cause. The V call is TRBV7-9, the J call TRBJ2-7, with 7 bases that match TRBD1. Germline V gene sequence: CDR1 SEHNR, CDR2 FQNEAQ (reference sequence). The CDR3 runs to 16 residues. DNA for the CDR3: TGTGCCAGCAGCATAGCTAATTTGACAGGGCCCTACGAGCAGTACTTC. Protein product: CASSIANLTGPYEQYF.

The chain carries TRBV5-6 and TRBJ2-7; possibly TRBD1 for D (5 bases). The CDR3 extends over 17 amino acids. V was shortened by 0 bases and J by 5 bases, with 21 bases between the two germline ends. The V gene's germline CDR1 is SGHDT and CDR2 YYEEEE. CDR3 DNA sequence: TGTGCCAGCAGCTTGGCCTTAGGGGCCGCGGTTGTGGACGAGCAGTACTTC. Encoded protein: CASSLALGAAVVDEQYF.

CDR3 coding DNA: TGTGCCAGCAGCTTAGGCCTATGGCCTAAGAACTATGGCTACACCTTC. Protein sequence: CASSLGLWPKNYGYTF. The chain combines TRBV13 with TRBJ1-2, with D uncertain. This CDR3 has 16 residues. With 0 bases removed from V and 2 bases from J, the gap between germline ends came to 13 bases. Germline-derived CDR1 and CDR2 are PRHDT and FYEKMQ (reference sequence).

The CDR3: CASNIGDSSLGQYF. The CDR3 coding sequence is TGTGCCAGCAACATTGGGGACAGCTCGCTAGGGCAGTACTTC. This chain joins TRBV5-6 and TRBJ2-7, with TRBD1 matching 7 bases. This CDR3 contains 14 residues. The germline V gene has CDR1 SGHDT and CDR2 YYEEEE. The V gene end was trimmed by 6 bases and the J gene end by 9 bases; junction bases not matched to a gene: 15. Full variable domain (missing parts from reference TRBV5-6 and TRBJ2-7): DAGVTQSPTHLIKTRGQQVTLRCSPKSGHDTVSWYQQALGQGPQFIFQYYEEEERQRGNFPDRFSGHQFPNYSSELNVNALLLGDSALYLCASNIGDSSLGQYFGPGTRLTVT.

The rearrangement links TRBV27 to TRBJ2-1; TRBD2 agrees at 14 bases. Unmatched junction bases numbered 11, after V lost 4 bases and J lost 6 bases. Per germline, CDR1 MNHEY and CDR2 SMNVEV (reference sequence). There are 18 residues in the CDR3. The CDR3 sequence is CASSSPGLAGALFNEQFF. The CDR3 DNA is TGTGCCAGCAGTTCGCCGGGACTAGCGGGGGCCTTATTCAATGAGCAGTTCTTC.

The chain uses TRBV28 and TRBJ2-7; 10 positions agree with TRBD1. V lost 5 bases, J lost 4 bases, and 5 bases stayed unmatched. Germline V gene sequence: CDR1 MDHEN, CDR2 SYDVKM. This CDR3 has 14 amino acids. Here the CDR3 reads CASSATGGRYEQYF. The CDR3 DNA sequence: TGTGCCAGCAGTGCGACAGGGGGCAGGTACGAGCAGTACTTC. Drawing the rest from reference TRBV28 and TRBJ2-7, the complete variable domain is DVKVTQSSRYLVKRTGEKVFLECVQDMDHENMFWYRQDPGLGLRLIYFSYDVKMKEKGDIPEGYSVSREKKERFSLILESASTNQTSMYLCASSATGGRYEQYFGPGTRLTVT.

This rearrangement joins TRBV5-1 to TRBJ2-7; D is possibly TRBD1 or TRBD2 (5 bases each). Trimming stripped 0 bases from V and 5 bases from J, with 6 bases between. Per germline, CDR1 SGHRS and CDR2 YFSETQ. This CDR3 is 12 amino acids long. DNA for the CDR3: TGCGCCAGCAGCTTGGGAGGGGACGAGCAGTACTTC. Its protein product is CASSLGGDEQYF.

The V call is TRBV9, the J call TRBJ2-7; D is unclear. CDR1 is SGDLS, CDR2 YYNGEE, per germline. V was pared by 3 bases and J by 4 bases, with 8 bases between. CDR3 size: 12 residues. The CDR3, as DNA: TGTGCCAGCAGCGCCTATGGGTACGAGCAGTACTTC. The encoded protein is CASSAYGYEQYF.

V is TRBV7-6 and J is TRBJ2-7, with D possibly TRBD1 on 5 matching bases. CDR3 length: 15 residues. Trimming took 1 base from V and 0 from J, leaving 10 bases between them. Germline V gene lookup returns CDR1 SGHVS and CDR2 FNYEAQ. The chain's CDR3 is CASSLGAQGSYEQYF. CDR3 sequence (DNA): TGTGCCAGCAGCTTAGGGGCCCAGGGCTCCTACGAGCAGTACTTC.

This chain connects TRBV10-2 to TRBJ2-5; D may be TRBD1 or TRBD2 (5 bases each). Germline-derived CDR1 and CDR2 are WSHSY and SAAADI. The length of the CDR3 is 16 residues. Trimming pared 4 bases from V and 3 bases from J, leaving 18 bases between. The CDR3 sequence: CASSGPGLLGEETQYF. The DNA for the CDR3 is TGCGCCAGCAGTGGCCCGGGGCTGCTCGGGGAAGAGACCCAGTACTTC.